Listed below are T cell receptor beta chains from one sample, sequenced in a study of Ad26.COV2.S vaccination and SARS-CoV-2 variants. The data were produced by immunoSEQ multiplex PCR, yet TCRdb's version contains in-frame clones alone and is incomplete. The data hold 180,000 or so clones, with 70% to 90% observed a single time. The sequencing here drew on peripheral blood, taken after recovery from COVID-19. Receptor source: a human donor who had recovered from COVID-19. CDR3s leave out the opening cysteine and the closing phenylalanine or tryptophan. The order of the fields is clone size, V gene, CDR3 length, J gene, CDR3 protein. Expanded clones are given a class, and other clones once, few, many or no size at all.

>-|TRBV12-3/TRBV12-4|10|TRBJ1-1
ASSLLAHGAF
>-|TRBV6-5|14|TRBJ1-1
ASSYRYTQGSAEAF
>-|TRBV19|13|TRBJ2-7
ASSPTGGFFYEQY
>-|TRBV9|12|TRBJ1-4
ASSVGSGREKLF
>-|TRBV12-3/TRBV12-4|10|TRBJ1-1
ASRLGTAEAF
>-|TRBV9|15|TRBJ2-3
ASSVVGSGGPTDTQY
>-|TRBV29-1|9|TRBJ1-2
GGEINYGYT
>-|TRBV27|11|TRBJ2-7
ASSSGLAYEQY
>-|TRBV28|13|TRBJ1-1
ASSYPGQGWTEAF
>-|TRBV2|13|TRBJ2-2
ASLKARANTGELF
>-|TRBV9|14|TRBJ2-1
ASSATGASNYNEQF
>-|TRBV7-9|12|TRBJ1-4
ASSLVDTREKLF
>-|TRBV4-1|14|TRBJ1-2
ASSQAASNRGHGYT
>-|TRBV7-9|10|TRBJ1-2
ASNEDNYGYT
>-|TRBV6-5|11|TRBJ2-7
ASQRAGSYEQY
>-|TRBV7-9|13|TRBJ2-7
ASSSPDRTGYEQY
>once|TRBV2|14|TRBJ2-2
ATRPTYRGRTGELF
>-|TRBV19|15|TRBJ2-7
ASSIRLAQLTTYEQY
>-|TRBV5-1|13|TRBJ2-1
ASSLVGRIKNEQF
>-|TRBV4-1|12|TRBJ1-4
ASSLGGEVEKLF
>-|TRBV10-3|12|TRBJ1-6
AISRTGVDSPLH
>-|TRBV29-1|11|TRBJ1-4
SVRGMTNEKLF
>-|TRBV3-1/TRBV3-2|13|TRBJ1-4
ASSLPGQWGEKLF
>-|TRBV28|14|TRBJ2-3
ASSFPETGTTDTQY
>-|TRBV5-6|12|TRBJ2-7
ASSRGLEEDEQY
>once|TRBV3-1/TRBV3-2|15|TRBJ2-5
ASSQDLQRDLIETQY
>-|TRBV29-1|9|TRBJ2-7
SVAVYYEQY
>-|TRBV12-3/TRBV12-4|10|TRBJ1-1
ASSHGLLKAF
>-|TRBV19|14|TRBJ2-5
ASSRLRGEGQETQY
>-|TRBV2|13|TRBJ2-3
ASSEFRPSTDTQY
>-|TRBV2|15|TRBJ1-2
ASSEADVDRGLYGYT
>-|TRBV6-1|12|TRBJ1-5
ASSENPGRQPQH
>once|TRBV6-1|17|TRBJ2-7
ASSGWTSGRAPSSYEQY
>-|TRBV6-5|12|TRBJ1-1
ASSYSGRNTEAF
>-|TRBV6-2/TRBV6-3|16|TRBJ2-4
ASSYPLAGRGSRNIQY
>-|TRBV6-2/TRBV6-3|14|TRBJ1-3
ASSIRDFSSGNTIY
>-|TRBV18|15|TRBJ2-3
ASSPLAGTLKEDTQY
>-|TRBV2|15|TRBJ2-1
ASSAGRAGGTYNEQF
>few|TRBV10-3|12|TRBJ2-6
AISEGPGANVLT
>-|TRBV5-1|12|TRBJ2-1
ASSFSSGYNEQF
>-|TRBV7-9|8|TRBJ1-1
ASSLEVAF
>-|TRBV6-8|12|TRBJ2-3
ALRGPGVPNTQY
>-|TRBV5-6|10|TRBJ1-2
ASLDRGSGYT
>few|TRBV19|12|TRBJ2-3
ASSITGFADTQY
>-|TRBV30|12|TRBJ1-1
AWGRESANTEAF
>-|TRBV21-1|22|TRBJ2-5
ASIPLKDREKGESESKDQETQY
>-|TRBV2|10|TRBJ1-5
ASSEEIQPQH
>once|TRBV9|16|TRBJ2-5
ASSGDGGGLALKETQY
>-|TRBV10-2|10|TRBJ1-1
ASSDMNTEAF
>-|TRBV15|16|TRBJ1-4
ATSRDKSIKEYNEKLF
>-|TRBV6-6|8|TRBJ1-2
ASSTNGYT
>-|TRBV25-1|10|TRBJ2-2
ASSRGTGELF
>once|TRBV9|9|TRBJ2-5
ATSYTETQY
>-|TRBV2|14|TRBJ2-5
ASSTLAGGPQETQY
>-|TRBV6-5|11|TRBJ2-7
ASGSGRPDEQY
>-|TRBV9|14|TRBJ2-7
ASAPRGGDGRSEQY
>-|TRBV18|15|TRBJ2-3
ASSPIVLAGGPDTQY
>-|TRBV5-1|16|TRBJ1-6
ASSLDPPTPGYNSPLH
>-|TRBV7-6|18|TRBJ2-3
ASSHTLSTLGTSETDTQY